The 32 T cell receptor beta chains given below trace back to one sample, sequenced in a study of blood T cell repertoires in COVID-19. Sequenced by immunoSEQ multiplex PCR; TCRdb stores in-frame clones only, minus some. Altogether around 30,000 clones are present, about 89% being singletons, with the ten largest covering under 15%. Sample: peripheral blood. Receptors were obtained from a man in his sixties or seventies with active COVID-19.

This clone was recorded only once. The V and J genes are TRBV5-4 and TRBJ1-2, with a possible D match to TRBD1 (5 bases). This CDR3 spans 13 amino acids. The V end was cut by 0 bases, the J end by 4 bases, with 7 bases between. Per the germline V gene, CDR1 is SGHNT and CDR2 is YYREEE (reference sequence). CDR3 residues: CASSLEGFYGYTF. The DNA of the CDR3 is TGTGCCAGCAGCTTGGAGGGGTTCTATGGCTACACCTTC.

CDR3 loop: CASSPQDYGYTF. CDR3 sequence (DNA): TGTGCCAGCAGCCCTCAGGACTATGGCTACACCTTC. The chain carries TRBV7-9 and TRBJ1-2; no clear D gene. V was cut by 5 bases and J by 3 bases, with 7 bases left in between. The germline gives CDR1 SEHNR, CDR2 FQNEAQ (reference sequence). There are 12 residues in the CDR3.

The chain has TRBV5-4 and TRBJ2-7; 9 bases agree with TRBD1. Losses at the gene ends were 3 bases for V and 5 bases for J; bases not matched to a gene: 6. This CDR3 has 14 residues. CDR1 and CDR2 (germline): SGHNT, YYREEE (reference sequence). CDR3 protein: CASSSTGGDDEQYF. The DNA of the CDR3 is TGTGCCAGCAGCTCCACAGGGGGCGACGACGAGCAGTACTTC.

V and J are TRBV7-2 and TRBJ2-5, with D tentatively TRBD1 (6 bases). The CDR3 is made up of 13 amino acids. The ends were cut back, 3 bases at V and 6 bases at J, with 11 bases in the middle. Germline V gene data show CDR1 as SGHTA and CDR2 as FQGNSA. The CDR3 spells CASSFDRQQTQYF. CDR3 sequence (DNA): TGTGCCAGCAGCTTTGACAGGCAACAGACCCAGTACTTC.

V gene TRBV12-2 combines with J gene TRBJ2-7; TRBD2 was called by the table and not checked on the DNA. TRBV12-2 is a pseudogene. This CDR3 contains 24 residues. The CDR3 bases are TGTGCAAGTCGCTTAACGTCAATCTCGGGGGGCGCGGCTAGCGGGCCCGAACTTACCTACGAGCAGTACTTC. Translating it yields CASRLTSISGGAASGPELTYEQYF.

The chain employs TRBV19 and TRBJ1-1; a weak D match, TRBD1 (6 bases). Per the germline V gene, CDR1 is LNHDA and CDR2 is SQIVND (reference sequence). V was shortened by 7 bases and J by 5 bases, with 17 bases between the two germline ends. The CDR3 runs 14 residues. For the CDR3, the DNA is TGTGCCAGTACCACGGGGGGGGGCAGTACTGAAGCTTTCTTT. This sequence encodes CASTTGGGSTEAFF.

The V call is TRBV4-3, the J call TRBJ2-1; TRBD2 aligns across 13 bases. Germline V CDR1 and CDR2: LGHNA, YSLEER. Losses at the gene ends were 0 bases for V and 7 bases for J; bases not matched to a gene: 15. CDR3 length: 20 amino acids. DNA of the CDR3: TGCGCCAGCAGCCAAGAGAGACTAGCGGGAGGAAGGGGGCTAAGGAATGAGCAGTTCTTC. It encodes CASSQERLAGGRGLRNEQFF.

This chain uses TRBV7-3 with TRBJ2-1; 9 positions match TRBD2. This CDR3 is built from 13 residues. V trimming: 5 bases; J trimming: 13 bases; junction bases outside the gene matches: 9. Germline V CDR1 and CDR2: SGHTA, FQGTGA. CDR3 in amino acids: CASSLSSGTGQFF. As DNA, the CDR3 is TGTGCCAGCAGCCTTTCTAGCGGGACGGGACAGTTCTTC.

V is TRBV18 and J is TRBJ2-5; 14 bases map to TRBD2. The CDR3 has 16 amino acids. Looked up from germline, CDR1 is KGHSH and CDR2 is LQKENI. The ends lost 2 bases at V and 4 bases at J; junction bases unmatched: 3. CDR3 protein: CASSPATSGRVETQYF. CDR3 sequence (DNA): TGTGCCAGCTCACCAGCGACTAGCGGGAGGGTAGAGACCCAGTACTTC.

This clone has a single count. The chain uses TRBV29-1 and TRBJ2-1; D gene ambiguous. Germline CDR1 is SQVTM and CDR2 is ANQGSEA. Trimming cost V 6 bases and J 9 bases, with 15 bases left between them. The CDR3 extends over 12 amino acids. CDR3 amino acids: CSVEPTLGEQFF. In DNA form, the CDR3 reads TGCAGCGTCGAGCCCACCCTAGGTGAGCAGTTCTTC.

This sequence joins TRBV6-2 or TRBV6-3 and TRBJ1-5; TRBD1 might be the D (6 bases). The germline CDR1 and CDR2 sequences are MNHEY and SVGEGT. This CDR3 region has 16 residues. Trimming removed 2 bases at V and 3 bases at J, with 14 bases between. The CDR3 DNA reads TGTGCCAGCAGTTACGGTGACAGGCCCTACAATCAGCCCCAGCATTTT. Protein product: CASSYGDRPYNQPQHF.

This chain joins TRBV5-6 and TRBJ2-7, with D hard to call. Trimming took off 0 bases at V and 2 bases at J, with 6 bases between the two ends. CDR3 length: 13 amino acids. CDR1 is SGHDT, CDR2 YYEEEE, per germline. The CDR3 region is CASSLAGPYEQYF. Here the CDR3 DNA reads TGTGCCAGCAGCTTGGCAGGCCCCTACGAGCAGTACTTC.

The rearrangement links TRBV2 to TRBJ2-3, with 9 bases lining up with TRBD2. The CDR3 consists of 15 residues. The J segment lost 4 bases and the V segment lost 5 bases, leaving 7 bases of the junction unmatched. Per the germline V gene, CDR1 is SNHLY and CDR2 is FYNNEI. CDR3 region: CASSSLAGKADTQYF. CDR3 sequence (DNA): TGTGCCAGCAGTTCCCTAGCGGGAAAGGCAGATACGCAGTATTTT.

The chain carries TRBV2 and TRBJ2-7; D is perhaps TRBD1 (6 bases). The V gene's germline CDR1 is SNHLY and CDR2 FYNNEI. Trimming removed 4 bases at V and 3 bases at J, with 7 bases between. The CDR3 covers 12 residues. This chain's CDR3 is CASSAQGYEQYF. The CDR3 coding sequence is TGTGCCAGCAGTGCACAGGGCTACGAGCAGTACTTC.

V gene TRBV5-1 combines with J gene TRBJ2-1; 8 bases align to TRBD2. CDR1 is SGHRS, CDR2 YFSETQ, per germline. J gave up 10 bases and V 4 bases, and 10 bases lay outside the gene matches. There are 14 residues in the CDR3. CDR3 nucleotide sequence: TGCGCCAGCAGCGCAACCGGACTAGCCAGCGAGCAGTTCTTC. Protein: CASSATGLASEQFF.

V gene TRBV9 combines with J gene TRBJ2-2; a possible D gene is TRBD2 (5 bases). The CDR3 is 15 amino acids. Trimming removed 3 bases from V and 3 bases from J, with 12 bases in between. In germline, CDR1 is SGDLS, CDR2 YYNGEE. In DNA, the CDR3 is TGTGCCAGCAGCGGGAGGAGTTGGTACACCGGGGAGCTGTTTTTT. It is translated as CASSGRSWYTGELFF.

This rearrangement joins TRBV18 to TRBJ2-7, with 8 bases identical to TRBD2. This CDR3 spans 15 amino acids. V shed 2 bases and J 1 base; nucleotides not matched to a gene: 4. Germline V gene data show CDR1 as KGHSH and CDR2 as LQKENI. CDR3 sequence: CASSPEREWSYEQYF. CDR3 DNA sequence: TGTGCCAGCTCACCAGAGCGGGAGTGGTCCTACGAGCAGTACTTC.

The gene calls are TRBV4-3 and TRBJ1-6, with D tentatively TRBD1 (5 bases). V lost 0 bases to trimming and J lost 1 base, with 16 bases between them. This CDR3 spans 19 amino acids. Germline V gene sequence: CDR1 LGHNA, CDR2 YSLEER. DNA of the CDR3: TGCGCCAGCAGCCAAGACGGGCCAGGGATCGTATCCTATAATTCACCCCTCCACTTT. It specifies CASSQDGPGIVSYNSPLHF.

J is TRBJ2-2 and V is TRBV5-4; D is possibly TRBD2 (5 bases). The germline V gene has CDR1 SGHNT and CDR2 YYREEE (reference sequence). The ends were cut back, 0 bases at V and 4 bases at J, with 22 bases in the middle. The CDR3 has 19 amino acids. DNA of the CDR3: TGTGCCAGCAGCTTGGTTCCACCGGGGAGCCCAATTCTCACCGGGGAGCTGTTTTTT. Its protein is CASSLVPPGSPILTGELFF.

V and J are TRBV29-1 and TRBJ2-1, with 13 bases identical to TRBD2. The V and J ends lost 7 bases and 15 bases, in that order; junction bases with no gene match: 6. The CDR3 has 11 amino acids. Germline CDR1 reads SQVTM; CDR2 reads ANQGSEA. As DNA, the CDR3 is TGCAGCGCCGGACTAGCGGGAGAGGGGTTCTTC. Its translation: CSAGLAGEGFF.

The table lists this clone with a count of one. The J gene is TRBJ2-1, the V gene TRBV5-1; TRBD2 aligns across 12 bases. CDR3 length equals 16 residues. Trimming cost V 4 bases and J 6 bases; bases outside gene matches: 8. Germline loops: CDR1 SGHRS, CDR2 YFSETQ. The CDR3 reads CASSRRLAGELNEQFF. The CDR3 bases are TGCGCCAGCAGCAGGAGACTAGCGGGAGAACTCAATGAGCAGTTCTTC. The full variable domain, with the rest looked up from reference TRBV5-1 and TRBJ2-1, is KAGVTQTPRYLIKTRGQQVTLSCSPISGHRSVSWYQQTPGQGLQFLFEYFSETQRNKGNFPGRFSGRQFSNSRSEMNVSTLELGDSALYLCASSRRLAGELNEQFFGPGTRLTVL.

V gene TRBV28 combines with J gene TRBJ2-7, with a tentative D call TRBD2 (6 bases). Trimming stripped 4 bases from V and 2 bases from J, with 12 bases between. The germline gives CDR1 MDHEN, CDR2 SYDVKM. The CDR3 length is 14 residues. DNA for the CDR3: TGTGCCAGCAGTTCTGGAGGGAATCCCTACGAGCAGTACTTC. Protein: CASSSGGNPYEQYF.

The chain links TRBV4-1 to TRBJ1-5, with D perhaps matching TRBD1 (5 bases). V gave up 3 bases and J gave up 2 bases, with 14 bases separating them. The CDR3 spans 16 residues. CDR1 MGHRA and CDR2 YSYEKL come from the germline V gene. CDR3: CASSQIWGRGNQPQHF. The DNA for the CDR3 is TGCGCCAGCAGCCAGATATGGGGCAGGGGCAATCAGCCCCAGCATTTT.

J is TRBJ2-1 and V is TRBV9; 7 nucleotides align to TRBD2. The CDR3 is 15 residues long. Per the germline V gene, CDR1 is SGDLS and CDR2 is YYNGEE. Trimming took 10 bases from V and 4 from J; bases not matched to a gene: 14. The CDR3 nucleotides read TGTGCCTTCTTCCCGGCGGGAGAGATGTACAATGAGCAGTTCTTC. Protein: CAFFPAGEMYNEQFF.

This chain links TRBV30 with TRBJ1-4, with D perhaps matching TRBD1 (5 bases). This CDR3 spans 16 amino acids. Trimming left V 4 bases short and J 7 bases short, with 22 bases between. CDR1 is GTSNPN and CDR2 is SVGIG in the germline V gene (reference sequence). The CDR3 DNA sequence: TGTGCCTGGACGATCGGACGGGGGGTACGAAGTGAAAAACTGTTTTTT. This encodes CAWTIGRGVRSEKLFF.

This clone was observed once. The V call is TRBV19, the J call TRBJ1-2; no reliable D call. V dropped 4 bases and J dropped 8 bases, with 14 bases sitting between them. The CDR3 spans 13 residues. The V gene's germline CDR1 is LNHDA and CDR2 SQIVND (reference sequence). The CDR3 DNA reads TGTGCCAGTAGTACCGGGATGATTCTCGGCTACACCTTC. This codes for CASSTGMILGYTF.

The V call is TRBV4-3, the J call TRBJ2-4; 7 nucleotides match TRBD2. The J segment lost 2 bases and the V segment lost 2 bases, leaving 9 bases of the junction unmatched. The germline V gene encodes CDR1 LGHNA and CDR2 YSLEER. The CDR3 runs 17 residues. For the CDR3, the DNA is TGCGCCAGCAGCCAACTCACTAGCGCGGGGTCCAAAAACATTCAGTACTTC. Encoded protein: CASSQLTSAGSKNIQYF.

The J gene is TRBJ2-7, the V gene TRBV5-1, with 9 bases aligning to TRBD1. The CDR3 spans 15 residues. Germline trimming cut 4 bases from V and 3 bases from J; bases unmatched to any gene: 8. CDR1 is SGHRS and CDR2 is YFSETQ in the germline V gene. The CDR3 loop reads CASSAITGGVYEQYF. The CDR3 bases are TGCGCCAGCAGCGCCATAACAGGGGGCGTCTACGAGCAGTACTTC.

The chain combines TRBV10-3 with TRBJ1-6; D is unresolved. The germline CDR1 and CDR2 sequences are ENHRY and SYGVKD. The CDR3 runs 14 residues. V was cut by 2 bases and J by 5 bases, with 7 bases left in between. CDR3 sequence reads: CAISEGMDNSPLHF. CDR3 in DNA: TGTGCCATCAGTGAGGGCATGGATAATTCACCCCTCCACTTT.

The CDR3 bases are TGTGCCAGTAGTACCTCAGAGGGGGTCGTCTCCTACAATGAGCAGTTCTTC. Residues: CASSTSEGVVSYNEQFF. The chain joins TRBV19 to TRBJ2-1; TRBD1 might be the D (6 bases). Germline CDR1 is LNHDA and CDR2 is SQIVND (reference sequence). The CDR3 runs to 17 residues. Trimming shortened V by 4 bases and J by 0 bases, and 16 bases separated the two germline ends.

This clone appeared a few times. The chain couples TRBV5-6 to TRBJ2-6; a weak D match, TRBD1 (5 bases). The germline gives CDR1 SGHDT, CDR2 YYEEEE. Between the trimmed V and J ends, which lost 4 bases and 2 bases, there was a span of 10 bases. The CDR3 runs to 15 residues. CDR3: CASSLTDTGANVLTF. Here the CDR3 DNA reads TGTGCCAGCAGCCTGACAGATACTGGGGCCAACGTCCTGACTTTC. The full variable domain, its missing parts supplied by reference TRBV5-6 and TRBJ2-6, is DAGVTQSPTHLIKTRGQQVTLRCSPKSGHDTVSWYQQALGQGPQFIFQYYEEEERQRGNFPDRFSGHQFPNYSSELNVNALLLGDSALYLCASSLTDTGANVLTFGAGSRLTVL.

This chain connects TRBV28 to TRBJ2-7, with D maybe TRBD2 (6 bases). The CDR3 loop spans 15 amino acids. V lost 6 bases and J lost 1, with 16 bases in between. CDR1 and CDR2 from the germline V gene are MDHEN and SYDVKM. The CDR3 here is CASSPRDWNSYEQYF. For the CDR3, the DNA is TGTGCCAGCAGCCCCCGGGACTGGAATTCCTACGAGCAGTACTTC.